This T cell receptor beta chain comes out of a study of low-dose radiotherapy and immunotherapy resistance in tumors. Overall study: Patients were treated with intravenous nivolumab at 240 mg every two weeks and were also dosed with ipilimumab at 1 mg/kg every six weeks.

The CDR3 runs to 19 residues. Germline-derived CDR1 and CDR2 are SGHAT and FQNNGV. With V trimmed by 5 bases and J by 5 bases, 18 bases remained unmatched. Covering alpha and beta chains, TRAV- and TRBV-specific primers were used for the first-strand cDNA. Amplification of TCRs used a constant-region primer and V-primer adapter for approximately 18 PCR cycles. TCRdb re-derived calls from the reads in MiXCR, one entry per CDR3 protein. The repertoire holds about 58,000 distinct CDR3 sequences, with 23% as singletons. Documented time point: after trial treatment. Treatment described: LDRT plus nivolumab, ipilimumab, low-dose cyclophosphamide and aspirin (RACIN trial). This clonotype was picked up many times.

This sequence originates from a male donor with prostate cancer. This material consisted of PBMCs, taken after low-dose radiotherapy plus immunotherapy. The chain employs TRBV11-2 and TRBJ2-5; 12 nucleotides align to TRBD2. The CDR3 spells CASSPRTSGIMAVPETQYF. Here the CDR3 DNA reads TGTGCCAGCAGCCCGCGGACTAGCGGGATCATGGCGGTTCCGGAGACCCAGTACTTC.